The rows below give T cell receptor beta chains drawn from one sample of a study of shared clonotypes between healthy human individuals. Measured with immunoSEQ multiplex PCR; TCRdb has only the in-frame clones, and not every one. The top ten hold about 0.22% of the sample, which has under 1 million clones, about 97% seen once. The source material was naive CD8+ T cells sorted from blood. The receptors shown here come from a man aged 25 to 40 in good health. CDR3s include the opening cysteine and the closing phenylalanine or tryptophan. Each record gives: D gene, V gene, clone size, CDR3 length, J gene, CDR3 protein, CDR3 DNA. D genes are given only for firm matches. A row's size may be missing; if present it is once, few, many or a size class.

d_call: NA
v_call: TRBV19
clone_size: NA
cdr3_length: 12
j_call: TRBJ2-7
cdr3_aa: CASRDGTYEQYF
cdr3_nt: TGTGCCAGTAGGGATGGGACCTACGAGCAGTACTTC

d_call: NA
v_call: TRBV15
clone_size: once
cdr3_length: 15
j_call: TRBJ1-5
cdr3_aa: CATSRDRAATQPQHF
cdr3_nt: TGTGCCACCAGCAGAGATAGGGCTGCTACTCAGCCCCAGCATTTT

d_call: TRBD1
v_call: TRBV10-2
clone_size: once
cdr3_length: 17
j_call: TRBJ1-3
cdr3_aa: CASSDFGQGASGNTIYF
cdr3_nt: TGCGCCAGCAGTGACTTTGGGCAGGGGGCCTCTGGAAACACCATATATTTT

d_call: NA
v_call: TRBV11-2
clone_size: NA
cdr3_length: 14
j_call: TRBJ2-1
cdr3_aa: CASSRTGTRDEQFF
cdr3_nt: TGTGCCAGCAGCCGAACCGGGACCCGGGATGAGCAGTTCTTC

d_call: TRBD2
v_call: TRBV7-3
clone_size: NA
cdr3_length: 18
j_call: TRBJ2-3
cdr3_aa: CASSSKTTTSGSRDTQYF
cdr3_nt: TGTGCCAGCAGCTCAAAGACCACGACTAGCGGGAGCAGAGATACGCAGTATTTT

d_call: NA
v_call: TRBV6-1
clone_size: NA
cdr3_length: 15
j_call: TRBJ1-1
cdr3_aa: CASSEVYSVDTEAFF
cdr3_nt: TGTGCCAGCAGTGAAGTCTATTCGGTGGACACTGAAGCTTTCTTT

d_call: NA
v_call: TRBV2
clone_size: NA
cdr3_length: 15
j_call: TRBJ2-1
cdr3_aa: CASSDSGGGLDEQFF
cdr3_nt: TGTGCCAGCAGTGATTCTGGGGGAGGATTGGATGAGCAGTTCTTC

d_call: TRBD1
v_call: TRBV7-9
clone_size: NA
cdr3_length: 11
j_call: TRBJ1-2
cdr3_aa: CASHRGDGYTF
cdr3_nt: TGTGCCAGCCACAGGGGTGATGGCTACACCTTC

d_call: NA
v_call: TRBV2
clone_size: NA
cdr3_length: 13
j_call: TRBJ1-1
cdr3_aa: CASGWTTNTEAFF
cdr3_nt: TGTGCCAGCGGCTGGACAACGAACACTGAAGCTTTCTTT

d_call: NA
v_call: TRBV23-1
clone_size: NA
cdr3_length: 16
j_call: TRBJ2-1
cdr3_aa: CASSRGYGGNDNEQFF
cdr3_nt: TGCGCCAGCAGTCGGGGGTATGGCGGGAACGACAATGAGCAGTTCTTC

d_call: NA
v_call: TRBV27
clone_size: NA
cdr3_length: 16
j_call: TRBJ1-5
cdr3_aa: CASSRTGLNSNQPQHF
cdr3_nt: TGTGCCAGCAGTCGAACAGGGTTAAATAGCAATCAGCCCCAGCATTTT

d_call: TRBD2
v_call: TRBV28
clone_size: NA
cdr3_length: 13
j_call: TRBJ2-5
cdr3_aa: CASLGGSQETQYF
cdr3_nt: TGTGCCAGCCTGGGCGGGAGCCAAGAGACCCAGTACTTC

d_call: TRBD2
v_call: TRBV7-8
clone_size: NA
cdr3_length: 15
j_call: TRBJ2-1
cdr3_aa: CASSPFWRELNEQFF
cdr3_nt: TGTGCCAGCAGCCCCTTTTGGCGGGAGTTAAATGAGCAGTTCTTC

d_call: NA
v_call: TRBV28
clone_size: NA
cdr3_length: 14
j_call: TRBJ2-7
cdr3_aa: CASSYLLGFGEQYF
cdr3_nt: TGTGCCAGCAGTTACTTATTAGGGTTTGGCGAGCAGTACTTC

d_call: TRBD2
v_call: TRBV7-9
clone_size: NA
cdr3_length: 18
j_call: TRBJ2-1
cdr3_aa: CASRSGTSGRWSYNEQFF
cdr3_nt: TGTGCCAGCAGGTCCGGGACTAGCGGGAGGTGGTCCTACAATGAGCAGTTCTTC

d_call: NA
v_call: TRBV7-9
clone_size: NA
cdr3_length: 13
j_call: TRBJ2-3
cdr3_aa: CASSFSAPDTQYF
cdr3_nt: TGTGCCAGCAGCTTCTCAGCCCCAGATACGCAGTATTTT

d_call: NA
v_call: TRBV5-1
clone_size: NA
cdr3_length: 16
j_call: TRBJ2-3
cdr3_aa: CASSLAGRTSTDTQYF
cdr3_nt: TGCGCCAGCAGCTTGGCCGGCAGGACAAGCACAGATACGCAGTATTTT

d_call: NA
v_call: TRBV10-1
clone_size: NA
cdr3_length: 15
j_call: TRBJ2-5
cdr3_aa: CASSEGSGKGETQYF
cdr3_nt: TGCGCCAGCAGTGAGGGGTCGGGGAAGGGAGAGACCCAGTACTTC

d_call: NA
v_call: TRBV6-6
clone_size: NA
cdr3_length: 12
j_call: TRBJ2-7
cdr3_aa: CASSYSMNEQYF
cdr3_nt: TGTGCCAGCAGTTACTCGATGAACGAGCAGTACTTC

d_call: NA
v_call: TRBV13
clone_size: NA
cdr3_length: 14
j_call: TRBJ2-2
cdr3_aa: CASSRGLNTGELFF
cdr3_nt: TGTGCCAGCAGCCGAGGACTTAACACCGGGGAGCTGTTTTTT

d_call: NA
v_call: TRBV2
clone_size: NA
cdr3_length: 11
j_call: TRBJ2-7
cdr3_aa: CASRQFDEQYF
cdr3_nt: TGTGCCAGCCGTCAGTTCGACGAGCAGTACTTC

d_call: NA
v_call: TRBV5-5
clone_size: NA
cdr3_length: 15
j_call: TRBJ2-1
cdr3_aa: CASIPSGSSYNEQFF
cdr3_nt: TGTGCCAGCATTCCTTCGGGGAGCTCCTACAATGAGCAGTTCTTC

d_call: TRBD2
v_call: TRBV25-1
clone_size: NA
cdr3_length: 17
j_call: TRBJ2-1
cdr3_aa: CASSEFGGGGAYNEQFF
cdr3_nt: TGTGCCAGCAGTGAATTCGGAGGCGGGGGTGCCTACAATGAGCAGTTCTTC

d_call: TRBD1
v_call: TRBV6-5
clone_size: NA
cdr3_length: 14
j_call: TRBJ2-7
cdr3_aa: CASSYSGQGGEQYF
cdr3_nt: TGTGCCAGCAGTTACTCGGGACAGGGTGGGGAGCAGTACTTC

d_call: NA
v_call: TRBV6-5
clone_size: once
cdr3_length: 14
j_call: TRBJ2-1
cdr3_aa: CASSSRSHGNEQFF
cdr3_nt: TGTGCCAGCAGTTCTAGGTCCCACGGGAATGAGCAGTTCTTC

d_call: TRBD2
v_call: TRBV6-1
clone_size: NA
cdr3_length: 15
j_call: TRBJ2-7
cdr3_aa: CASSEGLTSSYEQYF
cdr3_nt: TGTGCCAGCAGTGAGGGACTAACCAGCTCCTACGAGCAGTACTTC

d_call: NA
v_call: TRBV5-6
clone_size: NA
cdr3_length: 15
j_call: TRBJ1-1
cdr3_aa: CASSLAGDLNTEAFF
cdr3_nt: TGTGCCAGCAGCTTGGCGGGGGATCTAAACACTGAAGCTTTCTTT

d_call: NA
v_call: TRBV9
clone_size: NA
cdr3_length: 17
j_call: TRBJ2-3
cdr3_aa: CASSDHRQDIPTDTQYF
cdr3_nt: TGTGCCAGCAGCGACCATCGACAGGACATTCCCACAGATACGCAGTATTTT

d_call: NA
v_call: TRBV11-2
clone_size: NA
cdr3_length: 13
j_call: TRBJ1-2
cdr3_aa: CASSLVSDHGYTF
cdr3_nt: TGTGCCAGCAGCTTAGTTTCAGATCATGGCTACACCTTC

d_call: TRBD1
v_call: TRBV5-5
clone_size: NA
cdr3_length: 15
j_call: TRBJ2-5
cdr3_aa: CASSFYGTGGETQYF
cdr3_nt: TGTGCCAGCAGCTTTTATGGGACAGGGGGAGAGACCCAGTACTTC

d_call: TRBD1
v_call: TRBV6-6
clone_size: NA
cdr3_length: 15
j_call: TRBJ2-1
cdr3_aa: CASGAGTGGYNEQFF
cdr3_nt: TGTGCCAGCGGAGCGGGGACAGGGGGATACAATGAGCAGTTCTTC

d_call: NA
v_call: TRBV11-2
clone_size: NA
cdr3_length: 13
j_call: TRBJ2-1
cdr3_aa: CASSSRGRQEQFF
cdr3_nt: TGTGCCAGCAGCTCGAGGGGCCGACAAGAGCAGTTCTTC

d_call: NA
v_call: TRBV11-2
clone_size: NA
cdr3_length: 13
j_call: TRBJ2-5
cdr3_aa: CASSPRPAETQYF
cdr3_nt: TGTGCCAGCAGCCCGAGGCCAGCGGAGACCCAGTACTTC

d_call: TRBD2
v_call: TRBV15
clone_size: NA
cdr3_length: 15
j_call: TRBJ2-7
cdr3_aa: CATSDGRLAAYEQYF
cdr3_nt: TGTGCCACCAGTGACGGGAGGCTGGCGGCCTACGAGCAGTACTTC

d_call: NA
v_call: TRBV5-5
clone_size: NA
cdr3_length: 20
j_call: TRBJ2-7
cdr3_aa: CASSLERAIKRVPSSYEQYF
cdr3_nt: TGTGCCAGCAGCTTGGAAAGAGCCATCAAGAGGGTCCCAAGCTCCTACGAGCAGTACTTC

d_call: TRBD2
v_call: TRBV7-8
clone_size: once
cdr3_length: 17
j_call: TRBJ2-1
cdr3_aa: CASSLEGSGRANNEQFF
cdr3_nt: TGTGCCAGCAGCTTAGAGGGGAGCGGGAGGGCGAATAATGAGCAGTTCTTC

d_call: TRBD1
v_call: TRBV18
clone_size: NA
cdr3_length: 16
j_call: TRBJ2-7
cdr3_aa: CASSPPGTGVSYEQYF
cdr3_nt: TGTGCCAGCTCACCACCGGGAACAGGGGTATCCTACGAGCAGTACTTC

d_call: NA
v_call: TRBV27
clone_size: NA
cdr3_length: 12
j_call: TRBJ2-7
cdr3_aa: CASSEGLGEQYF
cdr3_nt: TGTGCCAGCAGCGAGGGTCTGGGGGAGCAGTACTTC

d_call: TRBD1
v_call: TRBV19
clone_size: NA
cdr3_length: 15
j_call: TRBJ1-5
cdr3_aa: CASSMDTGDLRPQHF
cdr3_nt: TGTGCCAGTAGTATGGATACAGGGGACCTTCGGCCCCAGCATTTT

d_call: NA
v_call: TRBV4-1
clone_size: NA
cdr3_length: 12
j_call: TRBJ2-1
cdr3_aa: CASSQLNNEQFF
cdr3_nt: TGCGCCAGCAGCCAACTAAACAATGAGCAGTTCTTC

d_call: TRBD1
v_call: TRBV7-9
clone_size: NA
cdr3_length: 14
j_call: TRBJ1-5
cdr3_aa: CASSLGQGNQPQHF
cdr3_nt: TGTGCCAGCAGCTTAGGACAGGGGAATCAGCCCCAGCATTTT

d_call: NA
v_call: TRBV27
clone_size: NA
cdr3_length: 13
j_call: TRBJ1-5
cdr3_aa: CASSLLGFQPQHF
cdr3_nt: TGTGCCAGCAGTTTATTGGGGTTTCAGCCCCAGCATTTT

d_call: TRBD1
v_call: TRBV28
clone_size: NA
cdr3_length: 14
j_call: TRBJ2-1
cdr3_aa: CASTWTGEYNEQFF
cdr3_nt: TGTGCCAGCACCTGGACAGGGGAGTACAATGAGCAGTTCTTC

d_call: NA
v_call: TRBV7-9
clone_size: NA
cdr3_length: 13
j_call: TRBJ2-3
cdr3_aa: CASSQSEEDTQYF
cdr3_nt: TGTGCCAGCAGCCAATCCGAGGAGGATACGCAGTATTTT

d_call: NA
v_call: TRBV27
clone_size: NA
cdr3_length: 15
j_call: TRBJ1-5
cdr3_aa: CASSSLVGPNQPQHF
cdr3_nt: TGTGCCAGCAGTTCTCTAGTCGGCCCCAATCAGCCCCAGCATTTT

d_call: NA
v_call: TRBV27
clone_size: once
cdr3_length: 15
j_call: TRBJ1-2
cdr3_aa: CASSHRGRDPYGYTF
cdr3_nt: TGTGCCAGCAGTCACCGCGGCAGGGACCCCTATGGCTACACCTTC

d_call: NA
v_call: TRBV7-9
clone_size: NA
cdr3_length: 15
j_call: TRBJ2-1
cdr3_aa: CASSLVGGRNNEQFF
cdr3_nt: TGTGCCAGCAGCTTAGTAGGCGGGCGGAACAATGAGCAGTTCTTC

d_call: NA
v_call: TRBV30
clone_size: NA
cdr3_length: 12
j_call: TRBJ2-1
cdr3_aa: CAWSLGPLEQFF
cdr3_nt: TGTGCCTGGAGCTTAGGCCCCCTTGAGCAGTTCTTC

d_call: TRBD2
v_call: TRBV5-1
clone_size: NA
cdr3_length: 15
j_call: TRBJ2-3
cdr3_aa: CASSEGLDGTDTQYF
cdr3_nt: TGCGCCAGCAGCGAGGGACTAGACGGCACAGATACGCAGTATTTT

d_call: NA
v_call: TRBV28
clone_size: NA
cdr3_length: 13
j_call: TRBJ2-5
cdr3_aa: CASNYGSGETQYF
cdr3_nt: TGTGCCAGCAACTACGGGAGTGGAGAGACCCAGTACTTC

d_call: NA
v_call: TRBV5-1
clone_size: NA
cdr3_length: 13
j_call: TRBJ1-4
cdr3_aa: CASSLGTDAKLFF
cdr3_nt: TGCGCCAGCAGCTTGGGGACAGACGCAAAACTGTTTTTT

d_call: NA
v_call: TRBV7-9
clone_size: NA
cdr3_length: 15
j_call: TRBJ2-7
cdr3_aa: CASSLADSTAYEQYF
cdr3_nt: TGTGCCAGCAGCTTAGCAGACTCGACAGCCTACGAGCAGTACTTC

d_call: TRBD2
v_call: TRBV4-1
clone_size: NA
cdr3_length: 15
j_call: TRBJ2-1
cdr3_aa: CASSLRTSGTNEQFF
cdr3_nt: TGCGCCAGCAGCCTAAGGACTAGCGGGACCAATGAGCAGTTCTTC

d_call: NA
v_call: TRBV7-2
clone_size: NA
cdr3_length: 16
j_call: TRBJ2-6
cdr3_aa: CASSAYRSSGANVLTF
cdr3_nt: TGTGCCAGCAGCGCGTACAGGAGCTCTGGGGCCAACGTCCTGACTTTC

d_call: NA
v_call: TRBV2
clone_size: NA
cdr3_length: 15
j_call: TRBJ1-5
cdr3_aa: CASSEKPRSNQPQHF
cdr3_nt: TGTGCCAGCAGTGAAAAACCGCGGAGCAATCAGCCCCAGCATTTT

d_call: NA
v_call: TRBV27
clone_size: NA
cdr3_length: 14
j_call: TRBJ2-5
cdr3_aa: CASRPGPSRETQYF
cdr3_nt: TGTGCCAGCAGGCCGGGCCCCTCGCGAGAGACCCAGTACTTC

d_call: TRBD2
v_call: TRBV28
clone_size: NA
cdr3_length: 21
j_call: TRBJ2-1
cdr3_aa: CASTRSSGATLLAGSYNEQFF
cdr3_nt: TGTGCCAGCACCCGCTCGTCCGGGGCGACCTTACTAGCGGGCTCCTACAATGAGCAGTTCTTC